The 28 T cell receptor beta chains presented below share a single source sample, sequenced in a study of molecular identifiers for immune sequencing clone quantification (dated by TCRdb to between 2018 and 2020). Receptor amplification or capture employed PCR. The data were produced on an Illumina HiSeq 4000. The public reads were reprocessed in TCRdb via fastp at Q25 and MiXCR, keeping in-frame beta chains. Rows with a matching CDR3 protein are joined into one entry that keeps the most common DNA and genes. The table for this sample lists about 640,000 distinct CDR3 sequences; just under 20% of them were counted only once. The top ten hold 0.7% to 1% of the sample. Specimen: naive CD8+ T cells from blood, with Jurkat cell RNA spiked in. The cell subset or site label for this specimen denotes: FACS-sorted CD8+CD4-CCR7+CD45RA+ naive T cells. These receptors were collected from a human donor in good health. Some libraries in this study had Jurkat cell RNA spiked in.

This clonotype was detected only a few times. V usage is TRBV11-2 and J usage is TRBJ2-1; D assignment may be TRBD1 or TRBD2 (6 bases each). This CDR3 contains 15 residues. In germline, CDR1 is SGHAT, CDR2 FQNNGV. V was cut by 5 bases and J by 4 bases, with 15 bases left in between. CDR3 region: CASSLEGGGYNEQFF. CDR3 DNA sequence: TGTGCCAGCAGCCTCGAGGGGGGCGGATACAATGAGCAGTTCTTC. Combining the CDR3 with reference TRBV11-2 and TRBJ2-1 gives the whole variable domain EAGVAQSPRYKIIEKRQSVAFWCNPISGHATLYWYQQILGQGPKLLIQFQNNGVVDDSQLPKDRFSAERLKGVDSTLKIQPAKLEDSAVYLCASSLEGGGYNEQFFGPGTRLTVL.

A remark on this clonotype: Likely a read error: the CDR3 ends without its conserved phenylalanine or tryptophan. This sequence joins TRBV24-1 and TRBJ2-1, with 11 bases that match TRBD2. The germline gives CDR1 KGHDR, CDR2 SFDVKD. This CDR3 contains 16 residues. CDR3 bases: TGTGCCACCAGTGGCCCACTAGCGGGGGATTACAATAAGCAGTTCCTC. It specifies CATSGPLAGDYNKQFL.

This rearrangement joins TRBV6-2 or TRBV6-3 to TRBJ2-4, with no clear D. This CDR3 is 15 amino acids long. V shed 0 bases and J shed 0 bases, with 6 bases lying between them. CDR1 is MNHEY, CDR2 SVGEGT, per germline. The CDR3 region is CASSYSEEAKNIQYF. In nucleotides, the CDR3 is TGTGCCAGCAGTTACTCGGAAGAAGCCAAAAACATTCAGTACTTC.

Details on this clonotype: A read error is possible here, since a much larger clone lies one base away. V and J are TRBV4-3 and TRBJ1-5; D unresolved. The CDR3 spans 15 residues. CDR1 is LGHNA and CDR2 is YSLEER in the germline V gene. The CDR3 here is CAGSQDRSWNQPQHF. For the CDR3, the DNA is TGCGCCGGCAGCCAAGATCGGTCATGGAATCAGCCCCAGCATTTT.

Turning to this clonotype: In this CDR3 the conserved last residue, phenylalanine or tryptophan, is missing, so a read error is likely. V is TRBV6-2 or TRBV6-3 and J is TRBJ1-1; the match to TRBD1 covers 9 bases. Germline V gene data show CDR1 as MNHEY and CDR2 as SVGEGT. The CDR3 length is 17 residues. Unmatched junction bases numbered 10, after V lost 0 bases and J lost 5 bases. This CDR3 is CASSYSVPGQGGTEAFS. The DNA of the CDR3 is TGTGCCAGCAGTTACTCCGTCCCGGGACAGGGCGGTACTGAAGCTTTCTCT.

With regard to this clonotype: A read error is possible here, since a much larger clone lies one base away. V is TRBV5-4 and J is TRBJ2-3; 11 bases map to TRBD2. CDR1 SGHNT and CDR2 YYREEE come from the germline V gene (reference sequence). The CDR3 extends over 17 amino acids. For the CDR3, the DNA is TGTGCCGGCAGCTCCCTAGCGGGAGGAATGGGCACAGATACGCAGTATTTT. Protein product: CAGSSLAGGMGTDTQYF.

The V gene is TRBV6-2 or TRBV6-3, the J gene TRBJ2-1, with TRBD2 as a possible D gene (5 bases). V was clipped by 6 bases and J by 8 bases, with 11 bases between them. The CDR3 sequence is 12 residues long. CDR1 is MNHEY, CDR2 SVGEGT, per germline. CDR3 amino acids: CASRELVDEQFF. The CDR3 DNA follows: TGTGCCAGCAGAGAACTAGTGGATGAGCAGTTCTTC.

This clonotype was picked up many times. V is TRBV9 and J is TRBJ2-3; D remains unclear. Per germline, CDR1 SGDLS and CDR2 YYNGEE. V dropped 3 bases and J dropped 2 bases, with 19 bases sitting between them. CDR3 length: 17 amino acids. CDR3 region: CASSERMTPYNTDTQYF. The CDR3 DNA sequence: TGTGCCAGCAGCGAAAGAATGACACCCTACAACACAGATACGCAGTATTTT.

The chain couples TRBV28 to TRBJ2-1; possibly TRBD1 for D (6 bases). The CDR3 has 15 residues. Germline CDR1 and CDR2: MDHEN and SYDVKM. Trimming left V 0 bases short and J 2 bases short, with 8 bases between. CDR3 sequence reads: CASSLWQGTYNEQFF. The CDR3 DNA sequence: TGTGCCAGCAGTTTATGGCAGGGGACCTACAATGAGCAGTTCTTC.

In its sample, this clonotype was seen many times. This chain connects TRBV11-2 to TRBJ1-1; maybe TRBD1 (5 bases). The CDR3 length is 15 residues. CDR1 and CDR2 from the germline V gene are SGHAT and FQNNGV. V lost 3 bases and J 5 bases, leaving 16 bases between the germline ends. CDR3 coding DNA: TGTGCCAGCAGCTTCCCATCCGGGAGGGGAACTGAAGCTTTCTTT. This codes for CASSFPSGRGTEAFF.

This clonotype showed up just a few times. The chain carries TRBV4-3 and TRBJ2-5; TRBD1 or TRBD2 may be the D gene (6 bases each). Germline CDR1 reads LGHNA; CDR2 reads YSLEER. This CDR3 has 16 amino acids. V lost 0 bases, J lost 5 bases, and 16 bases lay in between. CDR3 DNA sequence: TGCGCCAGCAGCCAAGAGTTGGGGGGCGCACAGGAGACCCAGTACTTC. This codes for CASSQELGGAQETQYF.

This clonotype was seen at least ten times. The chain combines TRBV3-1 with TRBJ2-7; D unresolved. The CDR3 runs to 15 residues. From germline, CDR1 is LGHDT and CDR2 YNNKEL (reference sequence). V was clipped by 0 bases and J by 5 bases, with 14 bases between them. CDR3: CASSQDGTRRDEQYF. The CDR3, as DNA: TGTGCCAGCAGCCAAGACGGAACCAGAAGGGACGAGCAGTACTTC.

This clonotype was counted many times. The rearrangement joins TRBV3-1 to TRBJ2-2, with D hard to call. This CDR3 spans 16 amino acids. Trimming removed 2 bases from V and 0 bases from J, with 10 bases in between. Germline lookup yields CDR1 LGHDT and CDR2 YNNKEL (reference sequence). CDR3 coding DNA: TGTGCCAGCAGCCAAATAAGACGTTCGAACACCGGGGAGCTGTTTTTT. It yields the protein CASSQIRRSNTGELFF.

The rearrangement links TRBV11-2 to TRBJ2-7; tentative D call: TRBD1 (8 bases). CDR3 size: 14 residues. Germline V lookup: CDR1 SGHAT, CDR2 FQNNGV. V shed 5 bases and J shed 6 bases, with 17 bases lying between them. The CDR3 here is CASSPADREGEQYF. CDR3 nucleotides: TGTGCCAGCAGCCCCGCGGACAGGGAGGGCGAGCAGTACTTC.

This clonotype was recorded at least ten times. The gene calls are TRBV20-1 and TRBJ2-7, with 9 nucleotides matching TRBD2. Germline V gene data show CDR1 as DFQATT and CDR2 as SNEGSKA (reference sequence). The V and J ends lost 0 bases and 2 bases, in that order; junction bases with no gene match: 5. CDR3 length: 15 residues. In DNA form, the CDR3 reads TGCAGTGCTAGAGATCAGGCGGGAGGGCCCTACGAGCAGTACTTC. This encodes CSARDQAGGPYEQYF.

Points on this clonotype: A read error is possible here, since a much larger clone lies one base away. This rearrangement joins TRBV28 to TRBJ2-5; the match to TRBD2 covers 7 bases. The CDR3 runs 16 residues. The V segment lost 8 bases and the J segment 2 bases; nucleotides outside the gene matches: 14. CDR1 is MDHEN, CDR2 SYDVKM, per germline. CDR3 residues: CASSSGTGGGQETQYF. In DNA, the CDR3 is TGTGCCAGCTCATCAGGGACTGGCGGGGGTCAAGAGACCCAGTACTTC. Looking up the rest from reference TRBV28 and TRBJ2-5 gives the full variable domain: DVKVTQSSRYLVKRTGEKVFLECVQDMDHENMFWYRQDPGLGLRLIYFSYDVKMKEKGDIPEGYSVSREKKERFSLILESASTNQTSMYLCASSSGTGGGQETQYFGPGTRLLVL.

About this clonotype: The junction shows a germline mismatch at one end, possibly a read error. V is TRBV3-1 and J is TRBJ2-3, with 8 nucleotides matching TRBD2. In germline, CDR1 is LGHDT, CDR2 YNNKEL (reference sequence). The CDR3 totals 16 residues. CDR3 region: CASSLRTSPSTDRQYF. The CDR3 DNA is TGTGCCAGCAGCTTACGGACTAGCCCTAGCACAGATAGGCAGTATTTT.

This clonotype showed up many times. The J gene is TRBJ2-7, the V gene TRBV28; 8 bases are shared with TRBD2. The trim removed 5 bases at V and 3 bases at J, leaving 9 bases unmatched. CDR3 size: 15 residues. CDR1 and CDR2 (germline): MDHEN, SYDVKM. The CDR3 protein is CASSPAGGPDYEQYF. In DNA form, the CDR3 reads TGTGCCAGCAGTCCCGCGGGAGGTCCAGACTACGAGCAGTACTTC.

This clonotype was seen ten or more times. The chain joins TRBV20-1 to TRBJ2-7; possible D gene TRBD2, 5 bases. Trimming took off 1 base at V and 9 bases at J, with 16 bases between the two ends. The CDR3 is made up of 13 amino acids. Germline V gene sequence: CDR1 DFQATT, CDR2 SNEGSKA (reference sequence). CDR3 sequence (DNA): TGCAGTGCTAGAGTGCCCAACTTACGGGGGCAGTACTTC. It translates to CSARVPNLRGQYF.

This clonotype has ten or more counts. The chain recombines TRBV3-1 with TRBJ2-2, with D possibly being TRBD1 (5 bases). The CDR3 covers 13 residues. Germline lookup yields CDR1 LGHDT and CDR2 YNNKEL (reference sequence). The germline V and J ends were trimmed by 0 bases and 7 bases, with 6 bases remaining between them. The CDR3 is CASSQDRVGELFF. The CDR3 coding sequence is TGTGCCAGCAGCCAAGACAGGGTCGGGGAGCTGTTTTTT.

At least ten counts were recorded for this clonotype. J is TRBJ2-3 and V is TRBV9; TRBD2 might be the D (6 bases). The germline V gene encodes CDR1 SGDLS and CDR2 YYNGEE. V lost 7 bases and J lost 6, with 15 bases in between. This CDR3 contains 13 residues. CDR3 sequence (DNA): TGTGCCAGCGGGGAGGCCCCAGAGGATACGCAGTATTTT. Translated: CASGEAPEDTQYF. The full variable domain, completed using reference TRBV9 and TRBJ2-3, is DSGVTQTPKHLITATGQRVTLRCSPRSGDLSVYWYQQSLDQGLQFLIQYYNGEERAKGNILERFSAQQFPDLHSELNLSSLELGDSALYFCASGEAPEDTQYFGPGTRLTVL.

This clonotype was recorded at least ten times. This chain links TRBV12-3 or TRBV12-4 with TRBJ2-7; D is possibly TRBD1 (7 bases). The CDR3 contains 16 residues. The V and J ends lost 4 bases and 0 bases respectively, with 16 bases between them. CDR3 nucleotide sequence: TGTGCCAGCAGTTACCCTCAGGGGGGTAGCTCCTACGAGCAGTACTTC. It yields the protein CASSYPQGGSSYEQYF.

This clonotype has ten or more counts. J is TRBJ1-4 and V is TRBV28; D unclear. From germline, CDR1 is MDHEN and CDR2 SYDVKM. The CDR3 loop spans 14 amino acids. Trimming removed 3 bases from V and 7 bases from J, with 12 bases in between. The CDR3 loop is CASSFGEVGEKLFF. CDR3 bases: TGTGCCAGCAGTTTCGGGGAGGTCGGTGAAAAACTGTTTTTT.

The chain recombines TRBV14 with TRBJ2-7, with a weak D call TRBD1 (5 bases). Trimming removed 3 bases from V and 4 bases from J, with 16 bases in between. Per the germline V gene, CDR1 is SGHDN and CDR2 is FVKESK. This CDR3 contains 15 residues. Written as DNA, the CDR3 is TGTGCCAGCAGCCATACAGGATCCGATTGGTACGAGCAGTACTTC. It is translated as CASSHTGSDWYEQYF.

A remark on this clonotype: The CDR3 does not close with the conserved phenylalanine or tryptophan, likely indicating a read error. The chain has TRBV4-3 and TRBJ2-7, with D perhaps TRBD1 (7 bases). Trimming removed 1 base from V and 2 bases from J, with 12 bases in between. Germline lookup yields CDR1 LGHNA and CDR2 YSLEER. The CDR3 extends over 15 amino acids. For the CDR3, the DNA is TGCGCCAGCAGCCAAGCTCAGGGGGAGGCCTACGAGCAGTACTCC. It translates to CASSQAQGEAYEQYS.

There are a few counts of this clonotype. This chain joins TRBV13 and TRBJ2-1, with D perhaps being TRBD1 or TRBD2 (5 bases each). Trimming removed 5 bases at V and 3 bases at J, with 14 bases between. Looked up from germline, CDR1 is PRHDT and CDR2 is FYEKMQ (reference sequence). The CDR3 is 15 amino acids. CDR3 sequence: CASSTQGESYNEQFF. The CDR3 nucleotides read TGTGCCAGCAGCACCCAGGGAGAGAGCTACAATGAGCAGTTCTTC. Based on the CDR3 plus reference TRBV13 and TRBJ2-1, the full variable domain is AAGVIQSPRHLIKEKRETATLKCYPIPRHDTVYWYQQGPGQDPQFLISFYEKMQSDKGSIPDRFSAQQFSDYHSELNMSSLELGDSALYFCASSTQGESYNEQFFGPGTRLTVL.

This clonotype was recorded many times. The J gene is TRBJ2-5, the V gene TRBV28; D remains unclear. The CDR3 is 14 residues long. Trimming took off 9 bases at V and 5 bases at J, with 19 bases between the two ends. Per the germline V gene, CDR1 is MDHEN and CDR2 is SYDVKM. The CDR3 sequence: CASTWTGIAETQYF. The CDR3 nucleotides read TGTGCCAGTACCTGGACGGGCATCGCCGAGACCCAGTACTTC. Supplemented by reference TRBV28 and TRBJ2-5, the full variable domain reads DVKVTQSSRYLVKRTGEKVFLECVQDMDHENMFWYRQDPGLGLRLIYFSYDVKMKEKGDIPEGYSVSREKKERFSLILESASTNQTSMYLCASTWTGIAETQYFGPGTRLLVL.

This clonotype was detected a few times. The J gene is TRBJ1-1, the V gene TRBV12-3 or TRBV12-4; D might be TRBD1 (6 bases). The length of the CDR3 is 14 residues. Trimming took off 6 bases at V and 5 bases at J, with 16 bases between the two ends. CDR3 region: CASSARTRGTEAFF. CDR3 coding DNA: TGTGCCAGCAGCGCCCGGACAAGGGGGACTGAAGCTTTCTTT.